Listed below are T cell receptor beta chains from one sample, sequenced in a study of CD8+CD57+ T cells in acquired aplastic anemia. Each CDR3 protein gets one entry after TCRdb re-called the reads with MiXCR. The repertoire holds about 120,000 distinct CDR3 sequences, about two fifths seen once, with roughly 3% in the top ten. Material: sorted CD4+, CD8+, or CD8+CD57+ T cells (not recorded which) from PBMCs. These receptors came from a human donor with aplastic anemia. Both conserved end residues are part of each CDR3. Each record gives: V gene, D gene, J gene, clone size, CDR3 protein, CDR3 DNA. The D gene is left open where the match is weak. Clone size is stated in some rows and not others, as once, few, many or a class when expanded.

TRBV9	NA	TRBJ1-2	few	CASSVAGGENYGCTF	TGTGCCAGCAGCGTAGCCGGGGGCGAGAACTATGGCTGCACCTTC
TRBV29-1	TRBD1	TRBJ1-5	many	CSVDTGGNQPQHF	TGCAGCGTTGACACAGGGGGCAATCAGCCCCAGCATTTT
TRBV6-1	NA	TRBJ2-3	few	CASSPPVGRGADTQYF	TGTGCCAGCAGCCCCCCTGTGGGGAGAGGCGCAGATACGCAGTATTTT
TRBV20-1	NA	TRBJ2-2	NA	CSANGELFF	TGCAGTGCTAATGGGGAGCTGTTTTTT
TRBV5-1	NA	TRBJ1-2	many	CASSGTLIANGYTF	TGCGCCAGTTCCGGGACTCTTATCGCCAATGGCTACACCTTC
TRBV20-1	TRBD2	TRBJ2-1	few	CSARDPGLAGASGPRNEQFF	TGCAGTGCTAGAGACCCGGGACTAGCGGGGGCAAGTGGGCCTCGGAATGAGCAGTTCTTC
TRBV2	TRBD1	TRBJ2-7	NA	CASSLTRTGGSEQYF	TGTGCCAGCAGCCTAACCCGGACAGGGGGCAGCGAGCAGTACTTC
TRBV29-1	NA	TRBJ2-1	many	CSVVRGRDEQFF	TGCAGCGTTGTGAGGGGAAGGGATGAGCAGTTCTTC
TRBV24-1	TRBD1	TRBJ2-1	many	CATSDWGTGGDEQFF	TGTGCCACCAGTGATTGGGGGACAGGGGGAGATGAGCAGTTCTTC
TRBV9	TRBD1	TRBJ2-1	many	CASSEDRVYNEQFF	TGTGCCAGCAGCGAGGACAGGGTTTACAATGAGCAGTTCTTC
TRBV5-6	NA	TRBJ1-6	NA	CASSLGRANSPLHF	TGTGCCAGCAGCTTAGGACGGGCTAATTCACCCCTCCACTTT
TRBV20-1	TRBD2	TRBJ2-7	NA	CSARDRLAGYSYEQYF	TGCAGTGCTAGAGATCGACTAGCGGGGTACTCCTACGAGCAGTACTTC
TRBV27	NA	TRBJ2-3	few	CASRDSPFSTDTQYF	TGTGCCAGCAGGGACAGCCCCTTTAGCACAGATACGCAGTATTTT
TRBV25-1	NA	TRBJ2-7	NA	CASSSGPGDEQYF	TGTGCCAGCAGCTCCGGGCCCGGGGACGAGCAGTACTTC
TRBV24-1	NA	TRBJ1-6	NA	CATSDYNF	TGTGCCACCAGTGATTATAACTTC
TRBV2	TRBD2	TRBJ2-5	many	CASRRAGGSETQYF	TGTGCCTCCCGCCGGGCGGGGGGTAGCGAGACCCAGTACTTC
TRBV9	TRBD2	TRBJ2-7	many	CASSVDPAGTYEQYF	TGTGCCAGCAGCGTAGACCCAGCGGGGACCTACGAGCAGTACTTC
TRBV7-9	NA	TRBJ2-3	NA	CASSLEFSDTQYF	TGTGCCAGCAGCTTAGAATTTTCAGATACGCAGTATTTT
TRBV5-6	TRBD1	TRBJ1-2	many	CASQRDRGPGYTF	TGTGCCAGCCAAAGAGACAGGGGGCCTGGCTACACCTTC
TRBV20-1	NA	TRBJ2-7	NA	CSAIEGAGLTYEQYF	TGCAGTGCTATCGAGGGGGCGGGACTCACCTACGAGCAGTACTTC